The T cell receptor beta chain under discussion was sequenced for a study of T cells in Graves' hyperthyroidism and ophthalmopathy. Study in general: Blood from the periphery was taken at initial diagnosis, before any treatment. Study results and caveats: Expanded thyroid clonotypes (above 0.001) were mostly also found in blood.

The study based diagnoses on clinical symptoms, serum thyroxine and TRAb, thyroid ultrasound and orbital computed tomography. Authors of the study amplified TCR beta CDR3 regions from RNA transcripts. When the TCR CDR3 underwent first-round RT-PCR, the HTBI primer set was used. Via MiXCR, TCRdb re-called the multiplex PCR reads, giving one row per CDR3 protein. The data contain approximately 490,000 distinct CDR3 sequences, about 22% of them singletons. There are 14 residues in the CDR3. With 5 bases clipped from V and 7 bases from J, the junction kept 7 bases outside the gene matches. The germline gives CDR1 MDHEN, CDR2 SYDVKM. Turning to this clonotype: The antigen remains undetermined.

The sample consisted of blood. The receptor was derived from a woman in her 70s with Graves' ophthalmopathy. The chain employs TRBV28 and TRBJ1-4; TRBD1 aligns across 7 bases. CDR3 nucleotide sequence: TGTGCCAGCAGTGTGGCCAACAGGGGTGAAAAACTGTTTTTT. Translation: CASSVANRGEKLFF.